The rows below give T cell receptor beta chains drawn from one sample of a study of T-cell memory formation after mild COVID-19. MiXCR was run by TCRdb on the 5' RACE reads, yielding one entry per CDR3 protein. The data contain 350,000 to 500,000 distinct CDR3 sequences, about 20% of them singletons. Source material: PBMCs or a T cell subset sorted from them (not recorded which). The receptors originated from an adult woman who had mild COVID-19 (a few samples of this study predate the infection). Cell type and time point are not known. Both conserved end residues are part of each CDR3. The D gene is left open where the match is weak. Size values are once, few and many counts, or a class for expanded clones, and some rows have none.

d_call: .; v_call: TRBV6-2/TRBV6-3; clone_size: .; j_call: TRBJ2-3; cdr3_aa: CASSSSGQTSTDTQYF; cdr3_nt: TGTGCCAGCAGCTCATCCGGACAGACTAGCACAGATACGCAGTATTTT
d_call: .; v_call: TRBV19; clone_size: .; j_call: TRBJ1-1; cdr3_aa: CASSTRGGAVGTEAFF; cdr3_nt: TGTGCCAGTAGTACCCGGGGGGGGGCCGTAGGCACTGAAGCTTTCTTT
d_call: .; v_call: TRBV20-1; clone_size: .; j_call: TRBJ2-1; cdr3_aa: CSARQGTVQFF; cdr3_nt: TGCAGTGCTAGACAGGGCACGGTGCAGTTCTTC
d_call: .; v_call: TRBV5-1; clone_size: many; j_call: TRBJ1-1; cdr3_aa: CASSLGTMNTEAFF; cdr3_nt: TGCGCCAGCAGCTTGGGGACGATGAACACTGAAGCTTTCTTT
d_call: TRBD1; v_call: TRBV7-6; clone_size: few; j_call: TRBJ1-2; cdr3_aa: CASSSGQKGYTF; cdr3_nt: TGTGCCAGCAGCTCGGGACAGAAAGGCTACACCTTC
d_call: TRBD1; v_call: TRBV4-2; clone_size: many; j_call: TRBJ1-2; cdr3_aa: CASSPPGQSNYGYTF; cdr3_nt: TGTGCCAGCAGCCCCCCGGGACAGTCTAACTATGGCTACACCTTC
d_call: TRBD2; v_call: TRBV7-8; clone_size: few; j_call: TRBJ2-1; cdr3_aa: CASSKVPVAGGRYHEQFF; cdr3_nt: TGTGCCAGCAGCAAAGTCCCCGTAGCGGGGGGGCGGTACCATGAGCAGTTCTTC
d_call: .; v_call: TRBV15; clone_size: .; j_call: TRBJ2-2; cdr3_aa: CATSRDGPPSGELFF; cdr3_nt: TGTGCCACCAGCAGAGATGGCCCACCTTCCGGGGAGCTGTTTTTT
d_call: .; v_call: TRBV7-3; clone_size: .; j_call: TRBJ2-6; cdr3_aa: CASSSDRSGANVLTF; cdr3_nt: TGTGCCAGCAGCTCCGACAGGAGCGGGGCCAACGTCCTGACTTTC
d_call: TRBD1; v_call: TRBV2; clone_size: .; j_call: TRBJ2-1; cdr3_aa: CASRAQGTIGNEQFF; cdr3_nt: TGTGCCAGCAGAGCACAGGGGACGATTGGGAATGAGCAGTTCTTC
d_call: .; v_call: TRBV2; clone_size: once; j_call: TRBJ1-2; cdr3_aa: CASSEARFGYGYTF; cdr3_nt: TGTGCCAGCAGTGAAGCGCGGTTCGGCTATGGCTACACCTTC
d_call: TRBD2; v_call: TRBV12-3/TRBV12-4; clone_size: few; j_call: TRBJ2-7; cdr3_aa: CASREGLAEIYEQYF; cdr3_nt: TGTGCCAGCAGGGAAGGACTAGCGGAGATCTACGAGCAGTACTTC
d_call: .; v_call: TRBV12-3/TRBV12-4; clone_size: few; j_call: TRBJ1-1; cdr3_aa: CASGASGEGIGAFF; cdr3_nt: TGTGCCAGCGGTGCCTCGGGTGAGGGGATTGGAGCTTTCTTT
d_call: TRBD2; v_call: TRBV4-1; clone_size: few; j_call: TRBJ2-1; cdr3_aa: CASSQPPGTSGGAWAYNEQFF; cdr3_nt: TGCGCCAGCAGCCAACCCCCCGGGACTAGCGGGGGGGCTTGGGCCTACAATGAGCAGTTCTTC
d_call: TRBD1; v_call: TRBV7-3; clone_size: .; j_call: TRBJ2-2; cdr3_aa: CASSSRQGSTGELFF; cdr3_nt: TGTGCCAGCAGCTCGAGACAGGGATCCACCGGGGAGCTGTTTTTT
d_call: TRBD2; v_call: TRBV9; clone_size: .; j_call: TRBJ2-5; cdr3_aa: CASSLPLAGGPHLGKETQYF; cdr3_nt: TGTGCCAGCAGCCTGCCGCTAGCGGGAGGACCCCATTTGGGTAAAGAGACCCAGTACTTC
d_call: TRBD1; v_call: TRBV5-1; clone_size: many; j_call: TRBJ2-7; cdr3_aa: CASSAGTGHEQYF; cdr3_nt: TGCGCCAGCAGCGCAGGGACAGGTCACGAGCAGTACTTC
d_call: .; v_call: TRBV25-1; clone_size: .; j_call: TRBJ2-3; cdr3_aa: CASSEYIREWDTQYF; cdr3_nt: TGTGCCAGCAGTGAATATATTAGGGAATGGGATACGCAGTATTTT
d_call: .; v_call: TRBV11-2; clone_size: many; j_call: TRBJ1-1; cdr3_aa: CASSLRAGPNTEAFF; cdr3_nt: TGTGCCAGCAGCTTACGGGCAGGGCCGAACACTGAAGCTTTCTTT
d_call: .; v_call: TRBV7-9; clone_size: few; j_call: TRBJ2-7; cdr3_aa: CASSLAKSGEQYF; cdr3_nt: TGTGCCAGCAGCTTAGCGAAATCTGGGGAGCAGTACTTC
d_call: .; v_call: TRBV10-3; clone_size: few; j_call: TRBJ1-1; cdr3_aa: CAIIESATELETEAFF; cdr3_nt: TGTGCCATCATTGAGTCGGCCACGGAATTGGAAACTGAAGCTTTCTTT
d_call: .; v_call: TRBV20-1; clone_size: .; j_call: TRBJ2-7; cdr3_aa: CSARDSGSGSYEQYF; cdr3_nt: TGCAGTGCTAGAGATAGTGGTTCCGGCTCCTACGAGCAGTACTTC
d_call: .; v_call: TRBV29-1; clone_size: .; j_call: TRBJ1-1; cdr3_aa: CSVRAGRGYTEAFF; cdr3_nt: TGCAGCGTCCGAGCGGGCCGGGGGTACACTGAAGCTTTCTTT
d_call: .; v_call: TRBV15; clone_size: once; j_call: TRBJ2-7; cdr3_aa: CATSRADFYEQYF; cdr3_nt: TGTGCCACCAGCAGAGCGGACTTCTACGAGCAGTACTTC
d_call: .; v_call: TRBV15; clone_size: .; j_call: TRBJ2-1; cdr3_aa: CATSRLGGTVKFF; cdr3_nt: TGTGCCACCAGCAGACTGGGGGGCACGGTTAAGTTCTTC
d_call: TRBD2; v_call: TRBV9; clone_size: .; j_call: TRBJ2-5; cdr3_aa: CASSVLAGQGGETQYF; cdr3_nt: TGTGCCAGCAGCGTTCTAGCGGGACAAGGTGGGGAGACCCAGTACTTC
d_call: .; v_call: TRBV7-2; clone_size: .; j_call: TRBJ1-5; cdr3_aa: CASSMRWHQPQHF; cdr3_nt: TGTGCCAGCAGCATGAGATGGCACCAACCCCAGCATTTT
d_call: .; v_call: TRBV25-1; clone_size: .; j_call: TRBJ2-3; cdr3_aa: CASTTRSSSGADTQYF; cdr3_nt: TGTGCCAGCACCACCCGGAGTTCTAGTGGCGCAGATACGCAGTATTTT
d_call: TRBD2; v_call: TRBV27; clone_size: many; j_call: TRBJ2-1; cdr3_aa: CASIRTSGLYNEQFF; cdr3_nt: TGTGCCAGCATCCGGACTAGCGGGTTATACAATGAGCAGTTCTTC
d_call: TRBD1; v_call: TRBV7-9; clone_size: few; j_call: TRBJ2-6; cdr3_aa: CASSLAGQARSSGANVLTF; cdr3_nt: TGTGCCAGCAGCTTGGCAGGACAGGCCCGAAGCTCTGGGGCCAACGTCCTGACTTTC
d_call: TRBD1; v_call: TRBV6-5; clone_size: few; j_call: TRBJ1-1; cdr3_aa: CASRPPWADRGSYTEAFF; cdr3_nt: TGTGCCAGCAGACCCCCATGGGCGGACAGGGGTAGCTACACTGAAGCTTTCTTT
d_call: .; v_call: TRBV9; clone_size: many; j_call: TRBJ1-1; cdr3_aa: CASSKGGAQPTEAFF; cdr3_nt: TGTGCCAGCAGCAAGGGGGGGGCCCAGCCCACTGAAGCTTTCTTT
d_call: .; v_call: TRBV12-3/TRBV12-4; clone_size: .; j_call: TRBJ2-7; cdr3_aa: CASSAVGNEQYF; cdr3_nt: TGTGCCAGCAGTGCCGTGGGAAACGAGCAGTACTTC